The rows below give T cell receptor beta chains drawn from one sample of a study of blood T cell repertoires in COVID-19. This table comes from immunoSEQ multiplex PCR, and its TCRdb copy is limited to in-frame clones, with some not included. The sample lists under 300,000 clones; about four fifths were seen once. Source material: peripheral blood. Receptors originate from a woman between 18 and 29 years old with acute or convalescent COVID-19. Each CDR3 is given with its conserved first and last residue. A D gene is named only where the DNA matches it firmly. Not every row has a clone size; where given, it reads once, few, many or a size class.

V	D	size	J	CDR3	DNA
TRBV7-2	TRBD1	few	TRBJ1-1	CASSLQGGLNTEAFF	TGTGCCAGCAGCTTACAAGGGGGCTTAAACACTGAAGCTTTCTTT
TRBV6-1	-	-	TRBJ2-3	CASSEGKRNTDTQYF	TGTGCCAGCAGTGAAGGCAAGCGGAACACAGATACGCAGTATTTT
TRBV3-1/TRBV3-2	-	-	TRBJ2-5	CASSQFSGFQETQYF	TGTGCCAGCAGCCAATTTAGCGGCTTCCAAGAGACCCAGTACTTC
TRBV10-3	-	once	TRBJ2-3	CAISGSSRDTQYF	TGTGCCATCAGTGGGAGTAGTAGAGATACGCAGTATTTT
TRBV5-4	TRBD1	-	TRBJ2-7	CASSARTGDYEQYF	TGTGCCAGCAGCGCCCGGACAGGAGACTACGAGCAGTACTTC
TRBV12-5	TRBD2	-	TRBJ2-7	CASGPSSGLAAYEQYF	TGTGCTAGTGGGCCGTCAAGCGGACTAGCGGCTTACGAGCAGTACTTC
TRBV12-2	-	-	TRBJ1-1	CASRLPQGFWTEAFF	TGTGCAAGTCGCTTGCCGCAGGGATTCTGGACTGAAGCTTTCTTT
TRBV10-1	TRBD2	once	TRBJ2-1	CASSVQAGVGDNEQFF	TGCGCCAGCAGTGTGCAAGCGGGAGTGGGGGACAATGAGCAGTTCTTC
TRBV4-3	TRBD2	-	TRBJ2-4	CASSQGGRIQYF	TGCGCCAGCAGCCAGGGAGGGCGTATTCAGTACTTC
TRBV3-1/TRBV3-2	TRBD1	-	TRBJ2-2	CASSQVQGAGYTGELFF	TGTGCCAGCAGCCAAGTCCAGGGGGCGGGTTACACCGGGGAGCTGTTTTTT
TRBV7-3	-	-	TRBJ2-3	CASSLSASADTQYF	TGTGCCAGCAGCTTATCGGCTAGCGCAGATACGCAGTATTTT
TRBV29-1	TRBD1	-	TRBJ2-1	CSVDKGQGGGNEQFF	TGCAGCGTTGATAAGGGACAGGGTGGAGGCAATGAGCAGTTCTTC
TRBV2	TRBD1	-	TRBJ1-4	CATSGTENEKLFF	TGTGCCACTTCCGGGACAGAAAATGAAAAACTGTTTTTT
TRBV6-5	-	-	TRBJ2-5	CASSYSSGRSRETQYF	TGTGCCAGCAGTTACTCCAGTGGCAGGTCCCGTGAGACCCAGTACTTC
TRBV14	-	-	TRBJ2-2	CASSQAVAGELFF	TGTGCCAGCAGCCAAGCTGTCGCCGGGGAGCTGTTTTTT
TRBV5-1	-	-	TRBJ2-5	CASSLYGSETQYF	TGCGCCAGCAGCTTGTATGGGAGCGAGACCCAGTACTTC
TRBV7-9	-	-	TRBJ1-2	CASSFPSTGSSNYGYTF	TGTGCCAGCAGCTTTCCCAGTACGGGAAGCTCAAACTATGGCTACACCTTC
TRBV4-2	-	-	TRBJ2-2	CASSQASGGELFF	TGTGCCAGCAGCCAAGCGTCGGGGGGGGAGCTGTTTTTT
TRBV5-1	-	-	TRBJ2-5	CASSSETEQETQYF	TGCGCCAGCAGCTCAGAGACAGAACAAGAGACCCAGTACTTC
TRBV7-7	-	-	TRBJ2-6	CASSPGSGANVLTF	TGTGCTAGCAGCCCGGGGTCTGGGGCCAACGTCCTGACTTTC
TRBV19	TRBD1	once	TRBJ1-6	CASSSGQGFSSYNSPLHF	TGTGCCAGTAGTTCCGGACAGGGGTTCAGCTCCTATAATTCACCCCTCCACTTT
TRBV7-7	-	-	TRBJ2-5	CASSLGVGSEQETQYF	TGTGCTAGCAGCTTAGGAGTCGGTAGCGAACAAGAGACCCAGTACTTC
TRBV7-9	TRBD1	-	TRBJ2-7	CASSPTDRGTYEQYF	TGTGCCAGCAGCCCAACGGACAGGGGGACCTACGAGCAGTACTTC
TRBV6-2/TRBV6-3	TRBD1	-	TRBJ1-2	CASSGETGARGYTF	TGTGCCAGCAGTGGAGAGACAGGGGCGAGAGGCTACACCTTC
TRBV18	TRBD1	few	TRBJ1-5	CASSPTRDRGGNQPQHF	TGTGCCAGCTCGCCGACGCGGGACAGGGGTGGCAATCAGCCCCAGCATTTT
TRBV3-1/TRBV3-2	-	-	TRBJ1-6	CASSQGGGSPLHF	TGTGCCAGCAGCCAGGGAGGTGGCTCACCCCTCCACTTT
TRBV3-1/TRBV3-2	-	-	TRBJ2-3	CASSQYPQGNTDTQYF	TGTGCCAGCAGTCAATATCCGCAGGGTAACACAGATACGCAGTATTTT
TRBV5-4	-	-	TRBJ2-7	CASSLAGLGSYEQYF	TGTGCCAGCAGCTTGGCAGGTCTGGGTTCCTACGAGCAGTACTTC
TRBV9	TRBD2	-	TRBJ2-6	CASSVWSRGLAGTGANVLTF	TGTGCCAGCAGCGTATGGAGTAGGGGACTAGCGGGAACCGGGGCCAACGTCCTGACTTTC
TRBV6-6	-	-	TRBJ2-6	CASSPPTGPPGANVLTF	TGTGCCAGCAGTCCCCCGACAGGCCCCCCTGGGGCCAACGTCCTGACTTTC
TRBV9	-	-	TRBJ1-2	CASSPQRLGGYGYTF	TGTGCCAGCAGCCCTCAACGACTCGGGGGCTATGGCTACACCTTC
TRBV5-1	TRBD2	-	TRBJ2-1	CASSLSGSSYNEQFF	TGCGCCAGCAGCTTAAGCGGGAGCTCCTACAATGAGCAGTTCTTC
TRBV19	-	-	TRBJ2-1	CASSPLRRVYNEQFF	TGTGCCAGTAGTCCTCTTAGGAGGGTTTACAATGAGCAGTTCTTC
TRBV18	-	-	TRBJ1-2	CASSPTNSNYGYTF	TGTGCCAGCTCACCTACTAATTCCAACTATGGCTACACCTTC
TRBV28	-	-	TRBJ1-1	CASAMDGAMNTEAFF	TGTGCCAGCGCCATGGATGGGGCGATGAACACTGAAGCTTTCTTT
TRBV6-2/TRBV6-3	-	-	TRBJ2-7	CASSTPLALTYEQYF	TGTGCCAGCAGTACTCCCCTTGCGTTGACCTACGAGCAGTACTTC
TRBV27	-	-	TRBJ2-7	CASSAPDNPYEQYF	TGTGCCAGCAGTGCCCCAGATAACCCCTACGAGCAGTACTTC
TRBV19	-	-	TRBJ1-2	CASSIARDYGYTF	TGTGCCAGTAGTATAGCCCGGGACTATGGCTACACCTTC
TRBV9	TRBD1	-	TRBJ2-1	CASSGTGRLVEQFF	TGTGCCAGCAGCGGGACAGGGCGCCTGGTTGAGCAGTTCTTC
TRBV18	-	-	TRBJ2-3	CASSLLGQSTDTQYF	TGTGCCAGCTCCCTATTAGGACAAAGCACAGATACGCAGTATTTT